This T cell receptor beta chain is from a study of beta chain features in type 1 diabetes. The V end was cut by 0 bases, the J end by 5 bases, with 11 bases between. CDR1 is SGHNT and CDR2 is YYREEE in the germline V gene (reference sequence). The length of the CDR3 is 14 residues. Overall study findings and caveats: Moderately but significantly shorter TCRB CDR3s were found in Type 1 diabetes patients in all four CD4+ subsets.

To note about this clone: Its matching antigen is unknown.

TCRB transcripts that were expressed got sequenced, as all of the isolated RNA had been reverse transcribed. TCRdb's copy holds only in-frame clones and misses some; the assay was immunoSEQ multiplex PCR. This table holds more than 200,000 clones, under 20% found once. This TCR was sampled from a man aged 25 to 40 with type 1 diabetes. J is TRBJ2-5 and V is TRBV5-4; D is uncertain. Sequencing input: naive CD4+ T cells from blood. The DNA for the CDR3 is TGTGCCAGCAGCTTGGCCCCCCGTCGGGAGACCCAGTACTTC. Encoded protein: CASSLAPRRETQYF.